The 6 T cell receptor beta chains presented below share a single source sample, sequenced in a study of CD8 T cells in Susac syndrome. After extraction with the RNeasy kit, roughly 0.5 to 1 ug of the RNA was reverse transcribed using random hexamers. TCRdb ran MiXCR on the immunoSEQ multiplex PCR reads and lists one entry per CDR3 protein. The sample shows about 160,000 distinct CDR3 sequences, approximately 94% of them seen only once. Source material: CD4+ T cells from PBMCs. These TCRs come from a human donor with multiple sclerosis.

The J gene is TRBJ1-5, the V gene TRBV18; the match to TRBD1 covers 10 bases. The trim removed 0 bases at V and 7 bases at J, leaving 6 bases unmatched. Germline CDR1 is KGHSH and CDR2 is LQKENI. The CDR3 is 16 residues long. The CDR3 protein is CASSPPLGQGLQPQHF. CDR3 DNA: TGTGCCAGCTCACCACCTTTGGGACAGGGGTTACAGCCCCAGCATTTT.

V is TRBV19 and J is TRBJ2-1; a possible D gene is TRBD2 (6 bases). Germline V lookup: CDR1 LNHDA, CDR2 SQIVND (reference sequence). V was pared by 2 bases and J by 8 bases, with 16 bases between. This CDR3 is 15 amino acids long. As DNA, the CDR3 is TGTGCCAGTAGTATACCGGGAGAGCGGAGGTATGAGCAGTTCTTC. This sequence encodes CASSIPGERRYEQFF.

The chain carries TRBV6-5 and TRBJ2-1, with D possibly TRBD1 on 6 matching bases. V was shortened by 5 bases and J by 2 bases, with 13 bases between the two germline ends. Germline CDR1 is MNHEY and CDR2 is SVGAGI. The CDR3 length is 15 residues. DNA of the CDR3: TGTGCCAGCAGTCCACAGGGACCGCCCTACAATGAGCAGTTCTTC. This encodes CASSPQGPPYNEQFF.

V gene TRBV4-2 combines with J gene TRBJ2-7; 11 bases are shared with TRBD2. The CDR3 sequence is 16 residues long. Looked up from germline, CDR1 is LGHNA and CDR2 is YNFKEQ. The ends lost 1 base at V and 3 bases at J; junction bases unmatched: 5. The CDR3 DNA sequence: TGTGCCAGCAGCCAAGTAGCGGGAGGGCTGAGCTACGAGCAGTACTTC. Translation gives CASSQVAGGLSYEQYF.

The rearrangement uses TRBV15 and TRBJ1-2; no reliable D call. The CDR3 has 14 residues. Germline CDR1 LNHNV, CDR2 YYDKDF (reference sequence). The V and J ends lost 0 bases and 4 bases respectively, with 9 bases between them. CDR3 DNA sequence: TGTGCCACCAGCAGAGATGCTATAAGCTATGGCTACACCTTC. The encoded protein is CATSRDAISYGYTF.

The J gene is TRBJ2-3, the V gene TRBV5-1, with 8 bases lining up with TRBD2. CDR1 is SGHRS and CDR2 is YFSETQ in the germline V gene. The CDR3 contains 14 residues. With 4 bases clipped from V and 5 bases from J, the junction kept 6 bases outside the gene matches. CDR3 sequence (DNA): TGCGCCAGCAGCCTGTCGGCGGGAGGAGATACGCAGTATTTT. Residues: CASSLSAGGDTQYF.